What follows are 22 T cell receptor beta chains derived from one specimen sequenced in a study of cytomegalovirus exposure and HLA in healthy donors. 60 Vbeta and 13 Jbeta primers were used in PCR. Libraries were prepared by immunoSEQ multiplex PCR; TCRdb keeps only in-frame clonotypes and omits some of them. The sample includes 150,000 to 200,000 clones, 78% of them seen just once. The sequenced sample consisted of PBMCs. The receptors come from a woman between 45 and 60 years old in good health and CMV-seropositive.

This clone came up a few times. V and J are TRBV6-1 and TRBJ1-5; 7 nucleotides match TRBD1. From germline, CDR1 is MNHNS and CDR2 SASEGT. Losses at the gene ends were 4 bases for V and 2 bases for J; bases not matched to a gene: 20. The CDR3 is 20 residues long. The CDR3 loop reads CASSVTQGDLVFVGNQPQHF. The CDR3 region has the DNA TGTGCCAGCAGTGTGACGCAGGGGGATCTTGTCTTTGTAGGCAATCAGCCCCAGCATTTT.

Only a few counts were recorded for this clone. The J gene is TRBJ1-1, the V gene TRBV5-5; weak D call: TRBD1 (5 bases). Germline CDR1 and CDR2: SGHKS and YYEKEE (reference sequence). CDR3 size: 14 residues. Trimming shortened V by 0 bases and J by 5 bases, and 11 bases separated the two germline ends. This chain's CDR3 is CASSLDPRGTEAFF. In DNA, the CDR3 is TGTGCCAGCAGCTTGGACCCAAGGGGTACTGAAGCTTTCTTT.

The chain carries TRBV4-2 and TRBJ1-1; unclear D gene. V lost 0 bases, J lost 6 bases, and 17 bases lay in between. Germline CDR1 reads LGHNA; CDR2 reads YNFKEQ. The CDR3 consists of 16 residues. The CDR3 region has the DNA TGTGCCAGCAGCCAAGATGGAGGGTTCGGGGAAGCTGAAGCTTTCTTT. This translates into CASSQDGGFGEAEAFF.

The chain combines TRBV5-6 with TRBJ2-7; possible D gene TRBD2, 7 bases. Trimming pared 2 bases from V and 6 bases from J, leaving 15 bases between. CDR3 length: 14 amino acids. Germline V CDR1 and CDR2: SGHDT, YYEEEE. The CDR3 DNA is TGTGCCAGCAGCTTAGGTCGGAGGGGGGGCGAGCAGTACTTC. The encoded protein is CASSLGRRGGEQYF.

This sequence joins TRBV12-5 and TRBJ2-2; perhaps TRBD1 as D (5 bases). This CDR3 has 13 residues. V dropped 3 bases and J dropped 7 bases, with 9 bases sitting between them. The germline CDR1 and CDR2 sequences are LGHNT and FRNRAP. The CDR3: CASGFPGIGELFF. CDR3 nucleotides: TGTGCTAGTGGTTTTCCAGGGATCGGGGAGCTGTTTTTT.

The rearrangement uses TRBV5-1 and TRBJ2-1, with D possibly TRBD2 on 6 matching bases. V was cut by 5 bases and J by 5 bases, with 17 bases left in between. Per the germline V gene, CDR1 is SGHRS and CDR2 is YFSETQ. This CDR3 has 15 amino acids. The CDR3 loop is CASSLLGGDNNEQFF. DNA for the CDR3: TGCGCCAGCAGTTTATTGGGGGGTGACAACAATGAGCAGTTCTTC.

This clone was detected only once. The V call is TRBV7-9, the J call TRBJ1-6, with D unclear. The CDR3 totals 16 residues. In germline, CDR1 is SEHNR, CDR2 FQNEAQ (reference sequence). Trimming left V 4 bases short and J 5 bases short, with 15 bases between. CDR3 protein: CASSSSGGLHNSPLHF. DNA of the CDR3: TGTGCCAGCAGCTCCAGCGGCGGACTTCATAATTCACCCCTCCACTTT.

In its sample, this clone was seen once. The V call is TRBV4-1, the J call TRBJ2-3; D gene unclear. V was shortened by 3 bases and J by 2 bases, with 18 bases between the two germline ends. Germline V gene sequence: CDR1 MGHRA, CDR2 YSYEKL. This CDR3 spans 17 amino acids. Written as DNA, the CDR3 is TGCGCCAGCAGCCATCCTTGGAGAGGTCCTTTCACAGATACGCAGTATTTT. Its translation: CASSHPWRGPFTDTQYF.

V gene TRBV30 combines with J gene TRBJ2-7, with 7 bases fitting TRBD2. Germline lookup yields CDR1 GTSNPN and CDR2 SVGIG (reference sequence). This CDR3 has 14 residues. DNA for the CDR3: TGTACTCTTAGGGAGGGGTGGTACCCCTACGAGCAGTACTTC. Its protein product is CTLREGWYPYEQYF.

This chain joins TRBV5-6 and TRBJ2-2, with 9 bases fitting TRBD1. Germline loops: CDR1 SGHDT, CDR2 YYEEEE. The CDR3 spans 13 residues. V trimming: 4 bases; J trimming: 8 bases; junction bases outside the gene matches: 3. This CDR3 is CASSRDRVGELFF. The CDR3 DNA is TGTGCCAGCAGCCGGGACAGGGTAGGGGAGCTGTTTTTT.

This clone was counted a few times. V usage is TRBV11-1 and J usage is TRBJ2-7, with D tentatively TRBD1 (6 bases). CDR3 length equals 14 residues. From germline, CDR1 is SGHAT and CDR2 FQDESV (reference sequence). V was clipped by 1 base and J by 3 bases, with 10 bases between them. The CDR3 sequence is CASSLGTGNYEQYF. DNA of the CDR3: TGTGCCAGCAGCTTAGGAACAGGGAACTACGAGCAGTACTTC.

J is TRBJ1-6 and V is TRBV7-9; D might be TRBD1 (6 bases). Trimming pared 2 bases from V and 11 bases from J, leaving 19 bases between. From germline, CDR1 is SEHNR and CDR2 FQNEAQ (reference sequence). CDR3 length equals 16 residues. As DNA, the CDR3 is TGTGCCAGCAGCTTACTCAGCTCAGCAGGGGTGACACCCCTCCACTTT. This sequence encodes CASSLLSSAGVTPLHF.

V and J are TRBV4-2 and TRBJ2-7, with TRBD2 matching 13 bases. Germline-derived CDR1 and CDR2 are LGHNA and YNFKEQ. The CDR3 is made up of 16 amino acids. V lost 0 bases, J lost 5 bases, and 4 bases stayed unmatched. CDR3 protein: CASSQDGTSGGDEQYF. Here the CDR3 DNA reads TGTGCCAGCAGCCAAGATGGAACTAGCGGGGGGGACGAGCAGTACTTC.

The chain combines TRBV5-4 with TRBJ2-3, with 7 bases aligning to TRBD2. Germline loops: CDR1 SGHNT, CDR2 YYREEE (reference sequence). This CDR3 has 15 amino acids. V lost 3 bases, J lost 5 bases, and 9 bases stayed unmatched. The CDR3 sequence: CASSSWGGSGDTQYF. CDR3 nucleotides: TGTGCCAGCAGCTCCTGGGGGGGGTCGGGAGATACGCAGTATTTT.

J is TRBJ2-3 and V is TRBV5-4, with 7 bases matching TRBD2. The CDR3 sequence is 16 residues long. The V gene's germline CDR1 is SGHNT and CDR2 YYREEE (reference sequence). Losses at the gene ends were 4 bases for V and 3 bases for J; bases not matched to a gene: 11. The CDR3 loop is CASSPPGTTRTDTQYF. The CDR3 coding sequence is TGTGCCAGCAGCCCACCCGGGACTACCAGGACAGATACGCAGTATTTT.

As to this clone: Different DNA sequences within this sample yield the same CDR3. J is TRBJ1-2 and V is TRBV6-1, with no clear D. The length of the CDR3 is 11 residues. Germline V gene data show CDR1 as MNHNS and CDR2 as SASEGT. Between the trimmed V and J ends, which lost 5 bases and 4 bases, there was a span of 5 bases. Here the CDR3 DNA reads TGTGCCAGCAGTCCGGGCTATGGCTACACCTTC. Its protein product is CASSPGYGYTF.

This clone was counted between two and nine times. The chain has TRBV5-5 and TRBJ2-7; 10 bases align to TRBD1. The germline CDR1 and CDR2 sequences are SGHKS and YYEKEE (reference sequence). This CDR3 region has 14 residues. With 2 bases clipped from V and 5 bases from J, the junction kept 4 bases outside the gene matches. DNA of the CDR3: TGTGCCAGCAGCTTCGGGACAGGGGCTCACGAGCAGTACTTC. Protein sequence: CASSFGTGAHEQYF.

This clone appeared once. The CDR3 here is CASSPRVRGRVEPQHF. The CDR3 region has the DNA TGTGCCAGCAGCCCCCGTGTGCGGGGGCGGGTGGAGCCCCAGCATTTT. J is TRBJ1-5 and V is TRBV7-8; D might be TRBD1 (6 bases). This CDR3 is 16 amino acids long. Germline CDR1 and CDR2: SGHVS and FQNEAQ. V was pared by 5 bases and J by 8 bases, with 22 bases between.

This clone was recorded once. The chain is built from TRBV19 and TRBJ2-7, with TRBD1 identical over 10 bases. The CDR3 loop spans 15 amino acids. J was trimmed by 3 bases and V by 4 bases; bases with no gene match: 6. The V gene's germline CDR1 is LNHDA and CDR2 SQIVND (reference sequence). The CDR3 nucleotides read TGTGCCAGTAGTAAGCTGACAGGGGGCTACTACGAGCAGTACTTC. Protein product: CASSKLTGGYYEQYF. Combining the CDR3 with reference TRBV19 and TRBJ2-7 gives the whole variable domain DGGITQSPKYLFRKEGQNVTLSCEQNLNHDAMYWYRQDPGQGLRLIYYSQIVNDFQKGDIAEGYSVSREKKESFPLTVTSAQKNPTAFYLCASSKLTGGYYEQYFGPGTRLTVT.

The chain employs TRBV30 and TRBJ1-6; D might be TRBD1 (6 bases). Trimming cost V 1 base and J 9 bases, with 10 bases left between them. The germline CDR1 and CDR2 sequences are GTSNPN and SVGIG (reference sequence). The CDR3 spans 13 residues. The DNA for the CDR3 is TGTGCCTGGAGTGGGGGGCTTGGTTCACCCCTCCACTTT. It specifies CAWSGGLGSPLHF.

This chain joins TRBV4-1 and TRBJ1-6, with 7 bases lining up with TRBD1. Germline CDR1 is MGHRA and CDR2 is YSYEKL. Trimming removed 5 bases from V and 7 bases from J; junction bases left unmatched: 11. The CDR3 covers 16 residues. The CDR3 reads CASSESGTVKNSPLHF. CDR3 bases: TGCGCCAGCAGCGAATCAGGGACAGTAAAGAATTCACCCCTCCACTTT.

The chain combines TRBV4-1 with TRBJ2-1; D is unclear. Germline lookup yields CDR1 MGHRA and CDR2 YSYEKL. V shed 1 base and J shed 8 bases, with 9 bases lying between them. The CDR3 totals 13 residues. The CDR3 DNA follows: TGCGCCAGCAGCCAAGCCCAGGTTTATGAGCAGTTCTTC. Translated: CASSQAQVYEQFF.